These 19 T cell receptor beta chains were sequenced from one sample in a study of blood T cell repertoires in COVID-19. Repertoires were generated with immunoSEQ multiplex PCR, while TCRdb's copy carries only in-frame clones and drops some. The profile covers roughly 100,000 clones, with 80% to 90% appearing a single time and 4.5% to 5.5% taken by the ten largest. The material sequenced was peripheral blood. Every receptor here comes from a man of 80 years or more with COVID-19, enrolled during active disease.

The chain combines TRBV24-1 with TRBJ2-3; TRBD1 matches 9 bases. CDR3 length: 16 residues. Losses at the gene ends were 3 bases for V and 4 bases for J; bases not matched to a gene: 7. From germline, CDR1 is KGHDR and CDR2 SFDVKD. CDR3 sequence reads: CATSDPTGGLADTQYF. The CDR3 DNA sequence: TGTGCCACCAGTGATCCAACAGGGGGCCTCGCAGATACGCAGTATTTT.

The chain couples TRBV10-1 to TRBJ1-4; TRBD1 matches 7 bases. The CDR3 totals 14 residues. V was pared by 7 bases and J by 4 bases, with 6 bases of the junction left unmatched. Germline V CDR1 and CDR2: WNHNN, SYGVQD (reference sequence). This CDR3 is CASKVGQHNEKLFF. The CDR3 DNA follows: TGCGCCAGCAAAGTGGGACAGCATAATGAAAAACTGTTTTTT.

The CDR3 loop reads CASSSITTGLNTEAFF. CDR3 bases: TGTGCCAGCAGCTCTATCACTACAGGGCTGAACACTGAAGCTTTCTTT. V is TRBV5-4 and J is TRBJ1-1; possibly TRBD1 for D (6 bases). Trimming shortened V by 3 bases and J by 0 bases, and 15 bases separated the two germline ends. The V gene's germline CDR1 is SGHNT and CDR2 YYREEE (reference sequence). This CDR3 comprises 16 residues. Complete variable domain (other parts from reference TRBV5-4 and TRBJ1-1): ETGVTQSPTHLIKTRGQQVTLRCSSQSGHNTVSWYQQALGQGPQFIFQYYREEENGRGNFPPRFSGLQFPNYSSELNVNALELDDSALYLCASSSITTGLNTEAFFGQGTRLTVV.

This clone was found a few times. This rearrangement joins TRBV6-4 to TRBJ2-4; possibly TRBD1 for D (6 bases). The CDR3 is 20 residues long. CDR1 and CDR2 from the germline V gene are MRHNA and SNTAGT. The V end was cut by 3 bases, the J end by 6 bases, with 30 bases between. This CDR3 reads CASSESATRGPVQGRNIQYF. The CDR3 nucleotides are TGTGCCAGCAGTGAATCGGCCACCCGTGGCCCCGTGCAGGGGAGAAACATTCAGTACTTC.

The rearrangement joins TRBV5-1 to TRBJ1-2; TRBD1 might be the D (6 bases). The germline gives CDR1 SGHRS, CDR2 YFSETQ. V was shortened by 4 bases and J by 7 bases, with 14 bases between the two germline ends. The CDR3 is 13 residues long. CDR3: CASSPTGSGGYTF. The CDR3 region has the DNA TGCGCCAGCAGCCCTACAGGGAGTGGTGGCTACACCTTC.

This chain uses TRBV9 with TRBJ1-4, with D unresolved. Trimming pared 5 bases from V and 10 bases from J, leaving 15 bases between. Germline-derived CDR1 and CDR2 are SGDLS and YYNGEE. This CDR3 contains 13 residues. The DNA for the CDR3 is TGTGCCAGCAGTCGGGAGGTGTTCGGAAAACTGTTTTTT. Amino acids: CASSREVFGKLFF.

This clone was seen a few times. The CDR3 coding sequence is TGTGCCAGCAGTTACGCCGGGACAGGCCGAGTGAGTGGCTACACCTTC. Its translation is CASSYAGTGRVSGYTF. J is TRBJ1-2 and V is TRBV28; 8 positions agree with TRBD1. CDR3 length equals 16 residues. The V gene's germline CDR1 is MDHEN and CDR2 SYDVKM. The V gene end was trimmed by 4 bases and the J gene end by 7 bases; junction bases not matched to a gene: 14.

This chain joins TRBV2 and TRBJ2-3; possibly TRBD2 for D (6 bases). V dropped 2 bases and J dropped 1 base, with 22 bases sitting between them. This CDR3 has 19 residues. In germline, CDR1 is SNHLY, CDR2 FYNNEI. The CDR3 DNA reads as TGTGCCAGCAGTGAAATGGACTACCTTCTCGGGTTTGGCACAGATACGCAGTATTTT. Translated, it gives CASSEMDYLLGFGTDTQYF.

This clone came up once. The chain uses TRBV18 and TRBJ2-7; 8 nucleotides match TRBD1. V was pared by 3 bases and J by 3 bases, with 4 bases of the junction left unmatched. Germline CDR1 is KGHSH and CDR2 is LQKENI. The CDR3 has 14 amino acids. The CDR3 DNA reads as TGTGCCAGCTCACCCCGGACAGGGAGCTACGAGCAGTACTTC. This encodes CASSPRTGSYEQYF. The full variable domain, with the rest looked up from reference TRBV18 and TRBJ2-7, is NAGVMQNPRHLVRRRGQEARLRCSPMKGHSHVYWYRQLPEEGLKFMVYLQKENIIDESGMPKERFSAEFPKEGPSILRIQQVVRGDSAAYFCASSPRTGSYEQYFGPGTRLTVT.

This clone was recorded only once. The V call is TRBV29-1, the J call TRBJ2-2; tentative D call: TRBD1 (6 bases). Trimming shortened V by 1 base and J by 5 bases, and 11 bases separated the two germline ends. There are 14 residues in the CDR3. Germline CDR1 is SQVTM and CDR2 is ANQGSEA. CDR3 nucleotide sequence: TGCAGCGTTGAAGTAGGGCAGGGGACCGGGGAGCTGTTTTTT. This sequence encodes CSVEVGQGTGELFF.

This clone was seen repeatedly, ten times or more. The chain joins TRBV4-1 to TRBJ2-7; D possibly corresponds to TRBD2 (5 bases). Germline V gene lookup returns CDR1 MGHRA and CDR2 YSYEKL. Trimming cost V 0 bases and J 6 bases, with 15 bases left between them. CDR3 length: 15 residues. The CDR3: CASSQEGGLLSEQYF. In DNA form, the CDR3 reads TGCGCCAGCAGCCAAGAAGGAGGACTCCTATCCGAGCAGTACTTC.

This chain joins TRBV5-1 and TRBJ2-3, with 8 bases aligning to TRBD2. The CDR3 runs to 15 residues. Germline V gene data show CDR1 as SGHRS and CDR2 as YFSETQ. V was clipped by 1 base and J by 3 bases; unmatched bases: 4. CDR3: CASSLLPSGTDTQYF. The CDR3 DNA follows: TGCGCCAGCAGCTTGTTACCTAGCGGGACAGATACGCAGTATTTT.

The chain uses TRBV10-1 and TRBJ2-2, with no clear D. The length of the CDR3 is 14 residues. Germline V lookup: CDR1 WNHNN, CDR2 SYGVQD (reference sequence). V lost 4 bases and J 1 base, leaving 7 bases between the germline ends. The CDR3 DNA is TGCGCCAGCAGTGGACAAGAGAACACCGGGGAGCTGTTTTTT. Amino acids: CASSGQENTGELFF.

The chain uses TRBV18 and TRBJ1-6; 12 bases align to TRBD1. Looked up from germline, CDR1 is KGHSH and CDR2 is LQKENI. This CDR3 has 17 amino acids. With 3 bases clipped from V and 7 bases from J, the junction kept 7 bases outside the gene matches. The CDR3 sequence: CASSPLGQGAGNSPLHF. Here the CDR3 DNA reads TGTGCCAGCTCACCCCTGGGACAGGGGGCTGGAAATTCACCCCTCCACTTT.

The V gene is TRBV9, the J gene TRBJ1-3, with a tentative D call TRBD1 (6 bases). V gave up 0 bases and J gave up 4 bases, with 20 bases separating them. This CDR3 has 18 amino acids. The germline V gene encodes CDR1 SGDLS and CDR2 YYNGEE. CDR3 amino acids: CASSVAPRQAAGGNTIYF. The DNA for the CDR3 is TGTGCCAGCAGCGTAGCCCCTCGACAGGCGGCAGGAGGAAACACCATATATTTT.

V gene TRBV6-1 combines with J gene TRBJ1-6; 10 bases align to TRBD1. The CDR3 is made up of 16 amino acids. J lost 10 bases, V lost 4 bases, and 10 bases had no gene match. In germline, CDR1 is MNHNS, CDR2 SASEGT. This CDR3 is CASSALGQGIWSPLHF. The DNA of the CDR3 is TGTGCCAGCAGTGCCTTGGGACAGGGGATATGGTCACCCCTCCACTTT.

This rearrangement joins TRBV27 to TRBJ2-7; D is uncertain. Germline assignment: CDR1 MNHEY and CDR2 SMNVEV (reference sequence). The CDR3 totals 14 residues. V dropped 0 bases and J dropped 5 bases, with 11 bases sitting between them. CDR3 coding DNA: TGTGCCAGCAGTTTATCAAGGAGAACCAACGAGCAGTACTTC. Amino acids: CASSLSRRTNEQYF.

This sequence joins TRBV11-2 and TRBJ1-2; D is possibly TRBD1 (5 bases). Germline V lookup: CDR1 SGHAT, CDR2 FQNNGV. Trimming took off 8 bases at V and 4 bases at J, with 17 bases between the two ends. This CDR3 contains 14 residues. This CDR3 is CASRPGGWVYGYTF. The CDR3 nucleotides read TGTGCCAGCCGCCCGGGGGGTTGGGTCTATGGCTACACCTTC.

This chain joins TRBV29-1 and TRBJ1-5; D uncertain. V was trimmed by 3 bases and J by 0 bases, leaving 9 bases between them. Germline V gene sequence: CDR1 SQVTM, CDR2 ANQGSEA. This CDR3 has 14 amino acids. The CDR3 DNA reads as TGCAGCGTTGAGGAGGGAGATAGCAATCAGCCCCAGCATTTT. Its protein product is CSVEEGDSNQPQHF.